These 26 T cell receptor beta chains share one sample of origin, sequenced in a study of shared clonotypes between healthy human individuals. Sequencing was performed with immunoSEQ multiplex PCR; in TCRdb, only in-frame clones are kept and a portion is missing. In the table there are approximately 1.5 million clones, nearly 99% of which are singletons. The sequencing sample was made of naive CD4+ T cells sorted from blood. Subset specified: CD45RA+ positively selected. These TCRs come from a man aged 25-40 years in good health.

This clone was recorded once. The DNA for the CDR3 is TGCGCCAGCAGCGTTGGACCTGGGGAAACCGGGGAGCTGTTTTTT. This sequence encodes CASSVGPGETGELFF. V gene TRBV5-1 combines with J gene TRBJ2-2; D is ambiguous. The CDR3 consists of 15 residues. The V gene lost 4 bases and the J gene lost 5 bases, with 15 bases spanning the gap. The germline CDR1 and CDR2 sequences are SGHRS and YFSETQ.

The chain is built from TRBV30 and TRBJ2-1; 10 bases are shared with TRBD2. The CDR3 length is 14 residues. Germline CDR1 is GTSNPN and CDR2 is SVGIG (reference sequence). Losses at the gene ends were 5 bases for V and 12 bases for J; bases not matched to a gene: 13. CDR3 sequence reads: CAWLLAGAEVVQFF. The CDR3 DNA is TGTGCCTGGCTTCTAGCGGGAGCGGAGGTTGTGCAGTTCTTC.

The chain is built from TRBV10-3 and TRBJ2-7; 7 bases match TRBD1. Germline V gene lookup returns CDR1 ENHRY and CDR2 SYGVKD. V gave up 6 bases and J gave up 5 bases; unmatched junction bases: 7. The CDR3 loop spans 13 amino acids. CDR3 region: CAISYDRVNEQYF. The CDR3 DNA reads TGTGCCATCAGCTATGACAGGGTTAACGAGCAGTACTTC.

For this clone: Other nucleotide sequences from this sample produce the same CDR3. The chain links TRBV5-4 to TRBJ2-5; unclear D gene. The CDR3 sequence is 13 residues long. V was shortened by 0 bases and J by 2 bases, with 5 bases between the two germline ends. Germline V lookup: CDR1 SGHNT, CDR2 YYREEE (reference sequence). In DNA form, the CDR3 reads TGTGCCAGCAGCTTGGCTCGGCAAGAGACCCAGTACTTC. Its protein product is CASSLARQETQYF.

The count of this clone is one. Other DNA sequences in this specimen translate into the identical CDR3. The V and J genes are TRBV20-1 and TRBJ2-3, with D unclear. The CDR3 totals 11 residues. V was shortened by 6 bases and J by 6 bases, with 10 bases between the two germline ends. Germline V gene lookup returns CDR1 DFQATT and CDR2 SNEGSKA (reference sequence). The CDR3 region is CSANVADTQYF. CDR3 coding DNA: TGCAGTGCAAATGTGGCGGATACGCAGTATTTT.

The CDR3 nucleotides read TGTGCCAGCGAAGTCCAGGACCGCAGTCACAATGAGCAGTTCTTC. Protein: CASEVQDRSHNEQFF. This chain uses TRBV2 with TRBJ2-1, with D uncertain. CDR1 and CDR2 from the germline V gene are SNHLY and FYNNEI. This CDR3 spans 15 amino acids. Trimming removed 8 bases from V and 5 bases from J, with 19 bases in between.

The CDR3 protein is CASREGGSGKETQYF. CDR3 DNA: TGTGCCAGCAGAGAAGGAGGTAGCGGTAAAGAGACCCAGTACTTC. J is TRBJ2-5 and V is TRBV7-2, with D perhaps TRBD2 (6 bases). CDR3 length: 15 residues. Trimming took off 6 bases at V and 3 bases at J, with 17 bases between the two ends. CDR1 is SGHTA and CDR2 is FQGNSA in the germline V gene. The full variable domain, rest sourced from reference TRBV7-2 and TRBJ2-5, is GAGVSQSPSNKVTEKGKDVELRCDPISGHTALYWYRQSLGQGLEFLIYFQGNSAPDKSGLPSDRFSAERTGGSVSTLTIQRTQQEDSAVYLCASREGGSGKETQYFGPGTRLLVL.

This rearrangement joins TRBV7-9 to TRBJ2-7, with D possibly matching TRBD2 (6 bases). Deletions cut 4 bases from V and 0 bases from J, with 10 bases between. The germline gives CDR1 SEHNR, CDR2 FQNEAQ (reference sequence). The CDR3 spans 14 residues. The CDR3 bases are TGTGCCAGCAGCTATGGGGGGATCTCCTACGAGCAGTACTTC. It translates to CASSYGGISYEQYF. Full variable domain (remainder filled in from reference TRBV7-9 and TRBJ2-7): DTGVSQNPRHKITKRGQNVTFRCDPISEHNRLYWYRQTLGQGPEFLTYFQNEAQLEKSRLLSDRFSAERPKGSFSTLEIQRTEQGDSAMYLCASSYGGISYEQYFGPGTRLTVT.

Notes on this clone: This CDR3 is also generated by other DNA sequences in the sample. V is TRBV2 and J is TRBJ2-5; D not resolved. CDR3 length: 11 residues. V lost 5 bases and J lost 2, with 3 bases in between. Germline assignment: CDR1 SNHLY and CDR2 FYNNEI. The CDR3 sequence is CASSTQETQYF. Written as DNA, the CDR3 is TGTGCCAGCAGTACTCAAGAGACCCAGTACTTC. The full variable domain, in which reference TRBV2 and TRBJ2-5 provide the parts outside the CDR3, is EPEVTQTPSHQVTQMGQEVILRCVPISNHLYFYWYRQILGQKVEFLVSFYNNEISEKSEIFDDQFSVERPDGSNFTLKIRSTKLEDSAMYFCASSTQETQYFGPGTRLLVL.

V is TRBV10-3 and J is TRBJ2-5; D remains unclear. This CDR3 is 12 amino acids long. The germline V gene encodes CDR1 ENHRY and CDR2 SYGVKD. V shed 4 bases and J shed 5 bases, with 8 bases lying between them. The chain's CDR3 is CAISAAGETQYF. The CDR3 bases are TGTGCCATCAGTGCCGCCGGGGAGACCCAGTACTTC.

A single count supports this clone. CDR3 nucleotide sequence: TGTGCCAGCAGTGGGCCAGGCCGAAGCTACGAGCAGTACTTC. Translation gives CASSGPGRSYEQYF. This chain uses TRBV7-2 with TRBJ2-7; D gene ambiguous. The CDR3 totals 14 residues. Germline values: CDR1 SGHTA, CDR2 FQGNSA. V dropped 6 bases and J dropped 3 bases, with 15 bases sitting between them.

V is TRBV6-4 and J is TRBJ2-1; D call uncertain. Germline CDR1 and CDR2: MRHNA and SNTAGT. Trimming left V 6 bases short and J 0 bases short, with 12 bases between. The CDR3 covers 15 residues. CDR3 amino acids: CASRDSEDSYNEQFF. In DNA, the CDR3 is TGTGCCAGCAGAGATAGTGAGGACTCCTACAATGAGCAGTTCTTC.

The chain couples TRBV29-1 to TRBJ2-1; 13 bases align to TRBD2. Germline CDR1 reads SQVTM; CDR2 reads ANQGSEA. V shed 8 bases and J 1 base; nucleotides not matched to a gene: 17. The length of the CDR3 is 19 residues. This chain's CDR3 is CSPYEVGLAGEGSYNEQFF. In DNA, the CDR3 is TGCAGCCCTTACGAGGTCGGACTAGCGGGAGAAGGGTCCTACAATGAGCAGTTCTTC.

The V gene is TRBV18, the J gene TRBJ1-4, with D hard to call. CDR3 length equals 19 residues. With 0 bases removed from V and 0 bases from J, the gap between germline ends came to 17 bases. CDR1 and CDR2 from the germline V gene are KGHSH and LQKENI. CDR3 protein: CASSPPGWGGRATNEKLFF. The CDR3 DNA is TGTGCCAGCTCACCACCGGGGTGGGGAGGCAGAGCAACTAATGAAAAACTGTTTTTT.

This clone was seen a handful of times. This rearrangement joins TRBV7-9 to TRBJ2-7; tentative D call: TRBD1 (6 bases). The CDR3 extends over 15 amino acids. With 0 bases removed from V and 3 bases from J, the gap between germline ends came to 12 bases. Germline V gives CDR1 SEHNR, CDR2 FQNEAQ (reference sequence). The CDR3 here is CASSLARQGSYEQYF. The CDR3 nucleotides are TGTGCCAGCAGCTTAGCGCGTCAGGGGAGCTACGAGCAGTACTTC.

The table lists this clone with a count of one. This rearrangement joins TRBV18 to TRBJ1-5; tentative D call: TRBD1 (5 bases). From germline, CDR1 is KGHSH and CDR2 LQKENI. V lost 6 bases and J 7 bases, leaving 19 bases between the germline ends. CDR3 size: 15 residues. CDR3 in DNA: TGTGCCAGCTCCCCAGCGGAGGGGTCAGGCCAGCCCCAGCATTTT. Amino acid sequence: CASSPAEGSGQPQHF.

This clone was picked up one time. J is TRBJ1-2 and V is TRBV5-1; the D gene is possibly TRBD1 (5 bases). V shed 0 bases and J shed 4 bases, with 22 bases lying between them. This CDR3 comprises 18 residues. CDR1 is SGHRS, CDR2 YFSETQ, per germline. The CDR3 reads CASSLDSTGSITSYGYTF. Written as DNA, the CDR3 is TGCGCCAGCAGCTTGGACTCAACAGGTTCTATTACTAGCTATGGCTACACCTTC.

Regarding this clone: Additional DNA sequences in this sample encode the identical CDR3. This rearrangement joins TRBV28 to TRBJ2-7; 7 bases agree with TRBD2. This CDR3 contains 13 residues. With V trimmed by 6 bases and J by 2 bases, 4 bases remained unmatched. Per germline, CDR1 MDHEN and CDR2 SYDVKM. The CDR3 here is CASRTGTTYEQYF. CDR3 sequence (DNA): TGTGCCAGCAGGACCGGGACTACCTACGAGCAGTACTTC.

The V and J genes are TRBV7-7 and TRBJ2-1; 8 nucleotides match TRBD2. With 1 base clipped from V and 8 bases from J, the junction kept 10 bases outside the gene matches. Germline-derived CDR1 and CDR2 are SSHAT and FNYEAQ (reference sequence). The CDR3 runs 16 residues. The CDR3 nucleotides are TGTGCCAGCAGCTTAGGGAATTTAGCGGGACGGGATGAGCAGTTCTTC. Encoded protein: CASSLGNLAGRDEQFF.

As to this clone: The sample holds other DNA sequences that translate to the same CDR3. The V and J genes are TRBV6-5 and TRBJ2-5; D is unresolved. The CDR3 is made up of 13 amino acids. The germline V gene encodes CDR1 MNHEY and CDR2 SVGAGI. The germline V and J ends were trimmed by 0 bases and 2 bases, with 4 bases remaining between them. The CDR3 sequence is CASSYSRQETQYF. In DNA form, the CDR3 reads TGTGCCAGCAGTTACTCGCGGCAAGAGACCCAGTACTTC.

This rearrangement joins TRBV14 to TRBJ1-2; 8 positions agree with TRBD1. CDR3 length: 13 amino acids. CDR1 and CDR2 (germline): SGHDN, FVKESK. The junction had 7 bases not matched to a gene; V was cut back by 6 bases and J by 7 bases. For the CDR3, the DNA is TGTGCCAGCAGGAAAGCAGGGGGCAGTGGCTACACCTTC. This translates into CASRKAGGSGYTF.

The chain uses TRBV18 and TRBJ2-3; the match to TRBD2 covers 13 bases. J gave up 4 bases and V 3 bases, and 4 bases lay outside the gene matches. The CDR3 has 16 residues. Germline V gene sequence: CDR1 KGHSH, CDR2 LQKENI. The CDR3 bases are TGTGCCAGCTCACCCGGACTAGCGGGAGTGTCAGATACGCAGTATTTT. Translated: CASSPGLAGVSDTQYF.

Details on this clone: Other DNA sequences within the sample encode an identical CDR3. CDR3 amino acids: CASSLTSGAYNEQFF. The CDR3 bases are TGTGCCAGCAGCTTAACTAGCGGAGCTTACAATGAGCAGTTCTTC. The rearrangement uses TRBV7-3 and TRBJ2-1; tentatively, D is TRBD2 (6 bases). The CDR3 is 15 amino acids. Germline CDR1 reads SGHTA; CDR2 reads FQGTGA. The V and J ends lost 0 bases and 4 bases respectively, with 10 bases between them.

The chain combines TRBV11-2 with TRBJ1-1; D call uncertain. The V end lost 2 bases, the J end lost 1 base, and 14 bases lay between the germline ends. Germline V CDR1 and CDR2: SGHAT, FQNNGV. The CDR3 is made up of 16 amino acids. The CDR3 loop is CASSLFAQPANTEAFF. The CDR3 DNA follows: TGTGCCAGCAGCTTATTTGCCCAACCGGCGAACACTGAAGCTTTCTTT.

The CDR3 loop reads CASSYPRDRGTGELFF. DNA for the CDR3: TGTGCCAGCAGTTACCCCCGGGACAGGGGAACCGGGGAGCTGTTTTTT. V usage is TRBV6-5 and J usage is TRBJ2-2, with 10 bases fitting TRBD1. CDR3 length: 16 amino acids. The V gene end was trimmed by 2 bases and the J gene end by 5 bases; junction bases not matched to a gene: 5. Germline CDR1 reads MNHEY; CDR2 reads SVGAGI.

This chain links TRBV11-2 with TRBJ2-7; tentative D call: TRBD2 (5 bases). Germline CDR1 is SGHAT and CDR2 is FQNNGV. V lost 5 bases, J lost 0 bases, and 11 bases lay in between. This CDR3 comprises 14 residues. CDR3 amino acids: CASSQEGSSYEQYF. CDR3 nucleotide sequence: TGTGCCAGCAGCCAGGAAGGGAGCTCCTACGAGCAGTACTTC. The full variable domain, in which reference TRBV11-2 and TRBJ2-7 provide the parts outside the CDR3, is EAGVAQSPRYKIIEKRQSVAFWCNPISGHATLYWYQQILGQGPKLLIQFQNNGVVDDSQLPKDRFSAERLKGVDSTLKIQPAKLEDSAVYLCASSQEGSSYEQYFGPGTRLTVT.